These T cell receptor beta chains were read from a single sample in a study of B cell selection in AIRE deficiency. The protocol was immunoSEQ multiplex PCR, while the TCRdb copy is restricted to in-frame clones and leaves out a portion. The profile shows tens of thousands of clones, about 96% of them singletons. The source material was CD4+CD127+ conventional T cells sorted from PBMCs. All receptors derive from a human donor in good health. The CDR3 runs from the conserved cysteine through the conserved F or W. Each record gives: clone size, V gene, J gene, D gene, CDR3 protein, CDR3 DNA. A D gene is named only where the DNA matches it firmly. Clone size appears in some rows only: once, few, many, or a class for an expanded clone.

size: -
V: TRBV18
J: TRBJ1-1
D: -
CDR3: CASSPRRGIRGNTEAFF
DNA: TGTGCCAGCTCACCACGGAGGGGAATTCGTGGAAACACTGAAGCTTTCTTT

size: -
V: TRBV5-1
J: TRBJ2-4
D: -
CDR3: CASSWTEAKNIQYF
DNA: TGCGCCAGCAGCTGGACAGAAGCCAAAAACATTCAGTACTTC

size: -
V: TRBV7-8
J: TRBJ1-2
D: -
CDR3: CASRPMRGYGYTF
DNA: TGTGCCAGCAGGCCAATGAGGGGCTATGGCTACACCTTC

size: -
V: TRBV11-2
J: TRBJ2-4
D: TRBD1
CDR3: CASSNRGMAQNIQYF
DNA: TGTGCCAGCAGCAACAGGGGAATGGCCCAAAACATTCAGTACTTC

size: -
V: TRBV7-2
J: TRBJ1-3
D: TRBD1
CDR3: CASSGGQGASGNTIYF
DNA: TGTGCCAGCAGCGGGGGACAGGGGGCAAGTGGAAACACCATATATTTT

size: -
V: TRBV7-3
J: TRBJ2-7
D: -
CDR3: CASSSQGLGEQYF
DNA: TGTGCCAGCAGCTCCCAGGGGTTAGGGGAGCAGTACTTC

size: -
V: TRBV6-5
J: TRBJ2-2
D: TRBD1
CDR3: CASSPLDRGSGELFF
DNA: TGTGCCAGCAGTCCCCTCGACAGGGGGTCCGGGGAGCTGTTTTTT

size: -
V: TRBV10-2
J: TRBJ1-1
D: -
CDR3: CASSDGDTEAFF
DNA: TGCGCCAGCAGTGATGGGGACACTGAAGCTTTCTTT

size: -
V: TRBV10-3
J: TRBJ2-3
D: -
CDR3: CAISVGGGFTDTQYF
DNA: TGTGCCATCAGTGTTGGAGGGGGGTTCACAGATACGCAGTATTTT

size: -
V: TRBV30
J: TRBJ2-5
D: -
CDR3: CAWSISSRETQYF
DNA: TGTGCCTGGAGTATCTCTAGCAGAGAGACCCAGTACTTC

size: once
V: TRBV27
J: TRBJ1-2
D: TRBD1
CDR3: CASSFLQGANGYTF
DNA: TGTGCCAGCAGTTTCCTCCAGGGGGCAAATGGCTACACCTTC

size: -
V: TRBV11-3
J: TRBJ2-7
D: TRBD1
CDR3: CASSPPGQGHEQYF
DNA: TGTGCCAGCAGCCCTCCTGGACAGGGCCACGAGCAGTACTTC

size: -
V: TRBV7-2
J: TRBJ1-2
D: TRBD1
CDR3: CASSEITGGRSGYTF
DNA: TGTGCCAGCAGCGAAATAACAGGGGGCCGAAGCGGCTACACCTTC

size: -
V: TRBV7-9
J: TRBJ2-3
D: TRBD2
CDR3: CASSFASGASTDTQYF
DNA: TGTGCCAGCAGCTTCGCTAGCGGGGCGAGCACAGATACGCAGTATTTT

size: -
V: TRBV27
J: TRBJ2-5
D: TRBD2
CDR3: CASSPTSGEETQYF
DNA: TGTGCCAGCAGCCCGACTAGCGGGGAAGAGACCCAGTACTTC

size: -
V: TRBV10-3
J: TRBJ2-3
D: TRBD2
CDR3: CAIRSGLAGATDTQYF
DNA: TGTGCCATCAGGTCGGGACTAGCGGGGGCCACAGATACGCAGTATTTT

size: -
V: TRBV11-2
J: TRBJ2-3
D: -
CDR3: CASSLGRQATQYF
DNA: TGTGCCAGCAGCTTGGGCAGGCAGGCGACGCAGTATTTT

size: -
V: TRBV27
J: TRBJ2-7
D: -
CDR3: CASSSYDRARGEQYF
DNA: TGTGCCAGCAGTTCCTACGACAGGGCCCGGGGGGAGCAGTACTTC

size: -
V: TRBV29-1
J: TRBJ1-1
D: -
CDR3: CSVEVSINTEAFF
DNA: TGCAGCGTTGAAGTCTCCATTAACACTGAAGCTTTCTTT

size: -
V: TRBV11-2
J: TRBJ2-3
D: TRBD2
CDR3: CASSLDGASGGLTDTQYF
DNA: TGTGCCAGCAGCTTAGATGGGGCTAGCGGGGGGCTCACAGATACGCAGTATTTT

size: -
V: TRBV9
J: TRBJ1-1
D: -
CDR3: CASSVDLAGVTEAFF
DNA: TGTGCCAGCAGCGTAGATCTTGCGGGGGTCACTGAAGCTTTCTTT

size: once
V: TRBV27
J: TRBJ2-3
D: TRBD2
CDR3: CASSFRGGTDTQYF
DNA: TGTGCCAGCAGTTTTCGGGGGGGAACAGATACGCAGTATTTT

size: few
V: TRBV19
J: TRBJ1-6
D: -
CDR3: CASRLWDSPLHF
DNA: TGTGCCAGTAGGTTGTGGGATTCACCCCTCCACTTT

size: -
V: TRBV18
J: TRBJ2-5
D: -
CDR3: CASSPRDFQETQYF
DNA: TGTGCCAGCTCCCCCCGGGACTTCCAAGAGACCCAGTACTTC

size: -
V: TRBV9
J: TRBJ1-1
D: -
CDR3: CASSFSGEDTEAFF
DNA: TGTGCCAGCAGCTTCTCAGGGGAAGACACTGAAGCTTTCTTT

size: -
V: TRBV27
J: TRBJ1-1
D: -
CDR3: CASSLSTGGRTLNTEAFF
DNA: TGTGCCAGCAGTTTATCTACCGGGGGGCGAACTCTGAACACTGAAGCTTTCTTT

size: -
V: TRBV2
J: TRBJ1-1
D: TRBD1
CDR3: CASSNDRGTEAFF
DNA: TGTGCCAGCAGTAACGACAGGGGTACTGAAGCTTTCTTT

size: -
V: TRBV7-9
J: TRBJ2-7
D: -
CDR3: CASTTSGVLGEQYF
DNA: TGTGCCAGCACCACCAGTGGGGTCCTAGGCGAGCAGTACTTC

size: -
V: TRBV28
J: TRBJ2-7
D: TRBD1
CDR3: CASSFPDRVGTYEQYF
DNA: TGTGCCAGCAGTTTCCCTGACAGGGTGGGCACCTACGAGCAGTACTTC

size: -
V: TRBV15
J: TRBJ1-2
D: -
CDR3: CATSAEAGMVNGYTF
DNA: TGTGCCACCAGCGCTGAGGCAGGGATGGTTAATGGCTACACCTTC

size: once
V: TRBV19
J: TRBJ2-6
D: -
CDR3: CASALLTASGANVLTF
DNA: TGTGCCAGTGCCCTACTGACGGCCTCTGGGGCCAACGTCCTGACTTTC

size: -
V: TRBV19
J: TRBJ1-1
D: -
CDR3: CASSKGQENTEAFF
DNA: TGTGCCAGTAGTAAAGGACAAGAGAACACTGAAGCTTTCTTT

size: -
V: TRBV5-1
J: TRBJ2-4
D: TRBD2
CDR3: CASSLGLAGNIQYF
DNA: TGCGCCAGCAGCTTGGGACTAGCGGGAAACATTCAGTACTTC

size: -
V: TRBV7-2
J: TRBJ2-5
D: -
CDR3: CASSLQVGETQYF
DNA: TGTGCCAGCAGCCTTCAGGTTGGAGAGACCCAGTACTTC

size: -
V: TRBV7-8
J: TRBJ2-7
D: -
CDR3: CASSPTGTYEQYF
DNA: TGTGCCAGCAGCCCGACAGGTACCTACGAGCAGTACTTC

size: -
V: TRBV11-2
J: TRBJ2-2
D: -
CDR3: CASSLGFANTGELFF
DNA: TGTGCCAGCAGCTTGGGGTTTGCGAACACCGGGGAGCTGTTTTTT

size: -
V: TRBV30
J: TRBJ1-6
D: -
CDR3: CAWSVRRGRGSPLHF
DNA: TGTGCCTGGAGTGTACGCAGGGGACGAGGTTCACCCCTCCACTTT

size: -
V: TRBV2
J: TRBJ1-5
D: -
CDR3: CASSEGGGGDQPQHF
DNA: TGTGCCAGCAGTGAAGGGGGGGGAGGGGATCAGCCCCAGCATTTT

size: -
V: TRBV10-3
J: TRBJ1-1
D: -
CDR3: CATRQTNTEAFF
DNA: TGTGCCACCCGGCAGACCAACACTGAAGCTTTCTTT

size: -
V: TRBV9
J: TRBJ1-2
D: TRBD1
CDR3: CASSTRDRENGYTF
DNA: TGTGCCAGCAGCACGAGGGACAGGGAGAACGGCTACACCTTC

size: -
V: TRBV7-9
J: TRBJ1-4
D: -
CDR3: CASSLGQGEKLFF
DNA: TGTGCCAGCAGCTTAGGTCAGGGGGAAAAACTGTTTTTT

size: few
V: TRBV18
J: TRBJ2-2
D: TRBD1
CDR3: CASSPPDRDTGELFF
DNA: TGTGCCAGCTCACCACCGGACAGGGACACCGGGGAGCTGTTTTTT

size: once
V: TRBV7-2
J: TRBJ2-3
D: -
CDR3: CASSLDSLPTDTQYF
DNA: TGTGCCAGCAGCTTAGACAGCTTACCCACAGATACGCAGTATTTT

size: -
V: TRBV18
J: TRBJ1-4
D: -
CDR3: CASSQDSARMKKLFF
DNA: TGTGCCAGCTCACAGGACAGTGCGAGAATGAAGAAACTGTTTTTT

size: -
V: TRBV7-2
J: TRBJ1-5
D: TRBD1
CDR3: CASSSGQVYQPQHF
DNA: TGTGCCAGCAGCTCGGGACAGGTGTATCAGCCCCAGCATTTT

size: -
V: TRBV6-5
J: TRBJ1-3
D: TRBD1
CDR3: CASSSDRGNTIYF
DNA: TGTGCCAGCAGTTCGGACAGGGGGAACACCATATATTTT

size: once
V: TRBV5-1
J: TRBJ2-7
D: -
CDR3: CASSEGVLGNEQYF
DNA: TGCGCCAGCAGCGAAGGGGTCCTGGGGAACGAGCAGTACTTC

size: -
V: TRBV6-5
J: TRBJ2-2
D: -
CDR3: CATSPLDRNTGELFF
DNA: TGTGCCACTTCACCACTGGACAGGAACACCGGGGAGCTGTTTTTT

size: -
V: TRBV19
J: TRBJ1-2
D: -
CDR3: CASSILGGNYGYTF
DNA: TGTGCCAGTAGTATTTTAGGGGGGAACTATGGCTACACCTTC

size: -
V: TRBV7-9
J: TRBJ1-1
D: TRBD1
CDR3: CASSSPGQGTTEAFF
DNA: TGTGCCAGCAGCTCACCGGGACAGGGGACCACTGAAGCTTTCTTT

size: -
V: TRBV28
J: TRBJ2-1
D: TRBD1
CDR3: CASSPSDRDNEQFF
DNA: TGTGCCAGCAGTCCATCCGACAGGGACAATGAGCAGTTCTTC

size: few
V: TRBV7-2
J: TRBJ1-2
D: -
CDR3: CASSLEGVGYTF
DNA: TGTGCCAGCAGCTTAGAAGGGGTTGGCTACACCTTC

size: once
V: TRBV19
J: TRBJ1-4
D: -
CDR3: CASSIGATNEKLFF
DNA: TGTGCCAGTAGTATTGGAGCAACTAATGAAAAACTGTTTTTT

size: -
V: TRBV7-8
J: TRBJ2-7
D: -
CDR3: CASSLLPYEQYF
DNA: TGTGCCAGCAGCTTACTTCCCTACGAGCAGTACTTC

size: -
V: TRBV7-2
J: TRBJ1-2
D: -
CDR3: CASSTSPYGYTF
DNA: TGTGCCAGCAGCACAAGCCCCTATGGCTACACCTTC

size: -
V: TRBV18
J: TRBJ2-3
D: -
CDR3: CASSPGRGQADTQYF
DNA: TGTGCCAGCTCACCAGGGCGGGGGCAAGCAGATACGCAGTATTTT

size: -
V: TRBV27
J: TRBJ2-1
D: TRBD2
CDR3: CASSSPSGGHNEQFF
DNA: TGTGCCAGCAGTTCCCCCAGCGGGGGCCACAATGAGCAGTTCTTC

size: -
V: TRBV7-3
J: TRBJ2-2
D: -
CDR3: CASSKSSTGELFF
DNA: TGTGCCAGCAGCAAATCCTCCACCGGGGAGCTGTTTTTT

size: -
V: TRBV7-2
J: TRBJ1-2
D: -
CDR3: CASSPSRVEGYGYTF
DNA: TGTGCCAGCAGCCCGTCCCGGGTGGAGGGTTATGGCTACACCTTC

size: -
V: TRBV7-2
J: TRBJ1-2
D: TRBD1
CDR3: CASSHRDSVLRPVTF
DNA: TGTGCCAGCAGCCACCGGGACAGCGTCTTGCGTCCTGTTACCTTC